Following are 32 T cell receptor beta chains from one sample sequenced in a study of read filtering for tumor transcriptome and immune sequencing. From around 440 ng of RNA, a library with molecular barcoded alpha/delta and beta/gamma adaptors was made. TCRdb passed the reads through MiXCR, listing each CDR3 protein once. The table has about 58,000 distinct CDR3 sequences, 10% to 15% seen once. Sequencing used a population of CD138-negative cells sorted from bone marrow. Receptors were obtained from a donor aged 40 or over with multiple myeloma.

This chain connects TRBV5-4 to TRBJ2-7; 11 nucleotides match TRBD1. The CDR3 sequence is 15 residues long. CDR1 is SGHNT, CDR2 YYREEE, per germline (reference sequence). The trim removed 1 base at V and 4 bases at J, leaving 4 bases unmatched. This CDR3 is CASSLWTGGSYEQYF. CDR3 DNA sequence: TGTGCCAGCAGCTTGTGGACAGGGGGCTCATACGAGCAGTACTTC.

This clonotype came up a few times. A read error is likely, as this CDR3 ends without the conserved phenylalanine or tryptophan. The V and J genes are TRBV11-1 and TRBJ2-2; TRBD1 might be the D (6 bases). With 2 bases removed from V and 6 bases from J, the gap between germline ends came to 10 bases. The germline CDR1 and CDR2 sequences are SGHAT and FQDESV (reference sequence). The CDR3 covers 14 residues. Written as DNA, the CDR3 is TGTGCCAGCAGCTTACAGGGGTTTTCCGGGGAGCTGTTTCTT. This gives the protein CASSLQGFSGELFL.

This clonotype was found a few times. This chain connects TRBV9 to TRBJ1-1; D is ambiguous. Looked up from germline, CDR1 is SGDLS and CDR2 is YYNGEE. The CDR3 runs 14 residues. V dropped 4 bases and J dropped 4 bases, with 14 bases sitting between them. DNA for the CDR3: TGTGCCAGCAGCTTGACCCTCCGAGGCACTGAAGCTTTCTTT. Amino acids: CASSLTLRGTEAFF.

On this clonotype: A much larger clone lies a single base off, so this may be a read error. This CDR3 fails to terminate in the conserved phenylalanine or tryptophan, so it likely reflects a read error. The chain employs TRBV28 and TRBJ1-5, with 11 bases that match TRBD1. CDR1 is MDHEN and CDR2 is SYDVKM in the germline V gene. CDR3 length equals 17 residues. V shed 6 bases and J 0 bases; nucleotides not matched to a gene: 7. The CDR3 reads CASSPDRGPYSNQPQHL. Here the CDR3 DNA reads TGTGCCAGCAGCCCGGACAGGGGGCCCTATAGCAATCAGCCCCAGCATTTA.

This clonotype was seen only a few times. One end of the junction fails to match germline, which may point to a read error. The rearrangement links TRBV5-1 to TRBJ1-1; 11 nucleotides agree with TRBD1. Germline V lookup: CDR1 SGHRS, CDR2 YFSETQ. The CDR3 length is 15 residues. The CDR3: CASSWTGGMNTEASF. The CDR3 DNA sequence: TGCGCCAGCAGCTGGACAGGGGGCATGAACACTGAAGCTTCCTTT.

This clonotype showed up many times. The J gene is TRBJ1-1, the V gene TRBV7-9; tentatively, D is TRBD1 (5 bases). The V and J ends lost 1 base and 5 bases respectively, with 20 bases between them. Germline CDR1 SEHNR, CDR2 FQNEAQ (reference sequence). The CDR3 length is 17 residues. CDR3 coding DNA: TGTGCCAGCAGCTTAGACTCACAGGCTGCGAAAGGAACTGAAGCTTTCTTT. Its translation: CASSLDSQAAKGTEAFF.

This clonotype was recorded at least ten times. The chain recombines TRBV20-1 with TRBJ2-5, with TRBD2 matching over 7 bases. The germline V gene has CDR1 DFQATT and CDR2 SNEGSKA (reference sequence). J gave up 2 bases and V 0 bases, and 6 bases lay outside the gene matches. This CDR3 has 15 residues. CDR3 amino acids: CSARERGNLQETQYF. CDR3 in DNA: TGCAGTGCTAGAGAGCGGGGGAACCTGCAAGAGACCCAGTACTTC.

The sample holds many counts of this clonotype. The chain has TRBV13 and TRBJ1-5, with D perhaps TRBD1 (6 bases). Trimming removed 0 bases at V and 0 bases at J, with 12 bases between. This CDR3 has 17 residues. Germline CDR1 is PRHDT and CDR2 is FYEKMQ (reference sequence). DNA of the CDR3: TGTGCCAGCAGCTTAGGCGGCAGGGGAAATAGCAATCAGCCCCAGCATTTT. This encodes CASSLGGRGNSNQPQHF.

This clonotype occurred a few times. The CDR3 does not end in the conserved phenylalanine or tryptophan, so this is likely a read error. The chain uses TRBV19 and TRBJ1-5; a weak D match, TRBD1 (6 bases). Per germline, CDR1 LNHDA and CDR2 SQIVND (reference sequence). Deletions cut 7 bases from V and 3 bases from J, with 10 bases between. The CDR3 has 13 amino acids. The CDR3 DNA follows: TGTGCCAGTAAGGGGACACTCAATCAGCCCCAGCATTCT. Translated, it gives CASKGTLNQPQHS.

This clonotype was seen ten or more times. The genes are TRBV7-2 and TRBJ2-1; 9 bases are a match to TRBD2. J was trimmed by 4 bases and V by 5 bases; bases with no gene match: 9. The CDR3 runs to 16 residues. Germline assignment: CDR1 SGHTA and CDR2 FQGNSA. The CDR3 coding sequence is TGTGCCAGCAGCCCCGAGAGCGGGGGGCCTTACAATGAGCAGTTCTTC. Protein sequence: CASSPESGGPYNEQFF. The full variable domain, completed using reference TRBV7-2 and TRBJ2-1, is GAGVSQSPSNKVTEKGKDVELRCDPISGHTALYWYRQSLGQGLEFLIYFQGNSAPDKSGLPSDRFSAERTGGSVSTLTIQRTQQEDSAVYLCASSPESGGPYNEQFFGPGTRLTVL.

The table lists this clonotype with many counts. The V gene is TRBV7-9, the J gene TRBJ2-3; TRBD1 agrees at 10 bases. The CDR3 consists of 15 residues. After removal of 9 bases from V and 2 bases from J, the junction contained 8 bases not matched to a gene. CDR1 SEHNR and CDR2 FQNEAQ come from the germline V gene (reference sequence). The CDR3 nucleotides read TGTGCCAGTAAACCGGGACAGGGGATCACAGATACGCAGTATTTT. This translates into CASKPGQGITDTQYF.

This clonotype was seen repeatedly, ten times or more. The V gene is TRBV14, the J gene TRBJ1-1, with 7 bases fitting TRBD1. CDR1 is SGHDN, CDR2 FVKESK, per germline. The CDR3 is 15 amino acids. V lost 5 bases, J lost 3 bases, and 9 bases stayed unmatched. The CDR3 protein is CASSYYRGPYTEAFF. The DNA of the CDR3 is TGTGCCAGCAGCTATTACAGGGGTCCTTACACTGAAGCTTTCTTT.

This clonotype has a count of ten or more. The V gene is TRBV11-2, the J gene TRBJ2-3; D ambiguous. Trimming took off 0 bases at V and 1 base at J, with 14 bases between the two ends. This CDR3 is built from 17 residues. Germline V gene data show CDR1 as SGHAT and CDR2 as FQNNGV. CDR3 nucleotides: TGTGCCAGCAGCTTAGATCTGGGGTATTCCCGCACAGATACGCAGTATTTT. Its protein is CASSLDLGYSRTDTQYF.

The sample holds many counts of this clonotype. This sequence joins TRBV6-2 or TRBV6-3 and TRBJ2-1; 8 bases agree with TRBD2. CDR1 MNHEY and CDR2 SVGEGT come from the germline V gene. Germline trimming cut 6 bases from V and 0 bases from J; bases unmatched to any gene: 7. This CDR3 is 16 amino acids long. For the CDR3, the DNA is TGTGCCAGCAGCGACATAGCGGGACACTCCTACAATGAGCAGTTCTTC. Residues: CASSDIAGHSYNEQFF.

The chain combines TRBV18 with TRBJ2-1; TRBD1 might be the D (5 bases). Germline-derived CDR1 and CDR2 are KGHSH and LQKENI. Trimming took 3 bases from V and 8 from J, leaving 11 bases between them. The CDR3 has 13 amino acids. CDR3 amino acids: CASSPLGQDEQFF. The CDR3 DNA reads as TGTGCCAGCTCACCTTTAGGACAAGATGAGCAGTTCTTC.

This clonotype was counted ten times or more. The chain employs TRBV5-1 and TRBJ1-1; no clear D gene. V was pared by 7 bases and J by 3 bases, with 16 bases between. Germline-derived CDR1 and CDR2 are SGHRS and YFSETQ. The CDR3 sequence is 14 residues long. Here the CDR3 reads CASGERPTDTEAFF. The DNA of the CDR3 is TGCGCCAGCGGCGAGCGGCCAACCGACACTGAAGCTTTCTTT.

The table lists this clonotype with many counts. CDR3 loop: CATTTQTTQYF. The CDR3 DNA reads as TGTGCCACCACAACTCAGACTACGCAGTATTTT. The chain is built from TRBV10-3 and TRBJ2-3; no clear D. The CDR3 has 11 residues. V dropped 10 bases and J dropped 8 bases, with 13 bases sitting between them. Per the germline V gene, CDR1 is ENHRY and CDR2 is SYGVKD.

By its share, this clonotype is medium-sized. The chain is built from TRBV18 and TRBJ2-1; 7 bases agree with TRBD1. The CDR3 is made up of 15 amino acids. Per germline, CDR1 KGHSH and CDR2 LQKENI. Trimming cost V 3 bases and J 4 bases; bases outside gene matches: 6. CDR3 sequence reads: CASSPTGTAYNEQFF. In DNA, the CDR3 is TGTGCCAGCTCACCCACCGGGACAGCATACAATGAGCAGTTCTTC.

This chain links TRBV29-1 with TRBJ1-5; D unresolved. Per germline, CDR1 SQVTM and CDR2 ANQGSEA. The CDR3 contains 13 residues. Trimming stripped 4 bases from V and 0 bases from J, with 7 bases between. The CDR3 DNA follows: TGCAGCGTTGCGGGCAGTAGCAATCAGCCCCAGCATTTT. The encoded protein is CSVAGSSNQPQHF.

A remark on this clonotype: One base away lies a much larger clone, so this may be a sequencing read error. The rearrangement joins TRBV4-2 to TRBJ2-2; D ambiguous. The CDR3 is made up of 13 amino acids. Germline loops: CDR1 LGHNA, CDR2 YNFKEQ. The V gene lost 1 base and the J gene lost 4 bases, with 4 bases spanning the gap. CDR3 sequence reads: CASSQGTTGELFF. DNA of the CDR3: TGTGCCAGCAGCCAAGGCACCACCGGGGAGCTGTTTTTT.

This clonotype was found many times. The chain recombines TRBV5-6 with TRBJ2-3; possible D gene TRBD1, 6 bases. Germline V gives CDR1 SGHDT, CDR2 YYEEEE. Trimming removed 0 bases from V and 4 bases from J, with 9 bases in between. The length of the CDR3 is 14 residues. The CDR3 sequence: CASSLDYRADTQYF. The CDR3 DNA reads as TGTGCCAGCAGCTTGGACTACAGGGCAGATACGCAGTATTTT.

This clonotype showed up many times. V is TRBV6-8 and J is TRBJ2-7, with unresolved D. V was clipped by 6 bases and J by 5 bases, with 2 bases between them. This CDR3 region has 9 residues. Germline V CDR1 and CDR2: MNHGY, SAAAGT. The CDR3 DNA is TGTGCCAGCAGGAACGAGCAGTACTTC. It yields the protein CASRNEQYF.

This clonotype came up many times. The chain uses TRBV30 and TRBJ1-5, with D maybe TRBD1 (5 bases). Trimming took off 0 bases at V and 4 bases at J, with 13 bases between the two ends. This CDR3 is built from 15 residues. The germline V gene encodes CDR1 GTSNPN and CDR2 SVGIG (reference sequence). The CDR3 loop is CAWSVQSRANQPQHF. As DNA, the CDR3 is TGTGCCTGGAGTGTACAATCCAGGGCGAATCAGCCCCAGCATTTT.

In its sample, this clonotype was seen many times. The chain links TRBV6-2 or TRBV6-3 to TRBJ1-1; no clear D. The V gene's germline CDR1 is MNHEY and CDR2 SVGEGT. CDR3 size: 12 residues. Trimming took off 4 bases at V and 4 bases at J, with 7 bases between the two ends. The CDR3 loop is CASSWGFTEAFF. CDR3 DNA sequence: TGTGCCAGCAGTTGGGGTTTCACTGAAGCTTTCTTT.

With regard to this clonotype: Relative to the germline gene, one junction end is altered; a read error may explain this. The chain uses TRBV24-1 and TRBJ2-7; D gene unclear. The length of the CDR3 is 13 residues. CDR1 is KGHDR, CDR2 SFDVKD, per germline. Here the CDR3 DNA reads TGTGCCGCCAGTGATGGGTCGGAGAACTACCAGTACTTC. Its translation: CAASDGSENYQYF.

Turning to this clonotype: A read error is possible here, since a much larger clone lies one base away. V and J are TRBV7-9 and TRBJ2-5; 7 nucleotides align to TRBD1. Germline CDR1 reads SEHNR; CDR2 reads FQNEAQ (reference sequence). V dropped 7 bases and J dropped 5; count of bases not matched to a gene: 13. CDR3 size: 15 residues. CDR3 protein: CASIPGGTHGETQYF. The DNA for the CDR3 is TGTGCCAGCATCCCAGGGGGTACCCATGGGGAGACCCAGTACTTC. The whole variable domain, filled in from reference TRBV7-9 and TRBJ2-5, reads DTGVSQNPRHKITKRGQNVTFRCDPISEHNRLYWYRQTLGQGPEFLTYFQNEAQLEKSRLLSDRFSAERPKGSFSTLEIQRTEQGDSAMYLCASIPGGTHGETQYFGPGTRLLVL.

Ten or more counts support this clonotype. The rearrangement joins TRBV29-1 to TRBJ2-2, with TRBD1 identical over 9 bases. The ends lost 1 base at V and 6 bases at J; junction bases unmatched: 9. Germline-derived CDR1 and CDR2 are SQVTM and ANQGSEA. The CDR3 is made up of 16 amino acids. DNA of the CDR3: TGCAGCGTTGAAGGGGATGGAACAGGGGGCTCCGGGGAGCTGTTTTTT. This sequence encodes CSVEGDGTGGSGELFF.

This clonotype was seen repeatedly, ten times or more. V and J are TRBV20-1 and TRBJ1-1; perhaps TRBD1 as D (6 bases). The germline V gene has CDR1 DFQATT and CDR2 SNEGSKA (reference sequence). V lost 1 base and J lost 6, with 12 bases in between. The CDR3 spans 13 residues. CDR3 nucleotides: TGCAGTGCTAGAGGACACGGGGGGCCTGAAGCTTTCTTT. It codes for CSARGHGGPEAFF.

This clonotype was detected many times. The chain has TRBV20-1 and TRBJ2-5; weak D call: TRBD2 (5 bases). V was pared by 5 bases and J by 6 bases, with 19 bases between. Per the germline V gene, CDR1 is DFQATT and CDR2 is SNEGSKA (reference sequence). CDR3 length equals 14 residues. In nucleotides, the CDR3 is TGCAGTGCTCAAGAGGGATCTAGCATGAAGACCCAGTACTTC. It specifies CSAQEGSSMKTQYF.

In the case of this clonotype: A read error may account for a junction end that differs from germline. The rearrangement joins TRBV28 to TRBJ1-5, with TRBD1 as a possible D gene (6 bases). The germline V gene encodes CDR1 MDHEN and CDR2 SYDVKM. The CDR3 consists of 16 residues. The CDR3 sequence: CASSSRARGSSQPQHF. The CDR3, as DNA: TGTGCCAGCAGTTCCCGGGCTAGGGGGAGCAGTCAGCCCCAGCATTTT.

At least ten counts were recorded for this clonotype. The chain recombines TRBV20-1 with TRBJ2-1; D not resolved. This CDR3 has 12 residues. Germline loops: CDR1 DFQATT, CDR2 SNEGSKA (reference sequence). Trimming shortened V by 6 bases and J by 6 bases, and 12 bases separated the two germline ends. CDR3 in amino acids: CSALYQSNEQFF. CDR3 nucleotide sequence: TGCAGTGCCCTATATCAAAGCAATGAGCAGTTCTTC.

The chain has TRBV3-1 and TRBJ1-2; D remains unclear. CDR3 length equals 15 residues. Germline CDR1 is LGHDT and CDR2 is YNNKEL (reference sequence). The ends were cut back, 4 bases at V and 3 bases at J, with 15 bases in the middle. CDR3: CASSLSPSPDYGYTF. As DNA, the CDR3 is TGTGCCAGCAGCCTTTCTCCCTCTCCCGACTATGGCTACACCTTC.